One sample yielded the 28 T cell receptor beta chains listed below, sequenced in a study of regulatory T cells in long-lasting Graves disease. Library construction for TCR beta used iRepertoire HTBI primers and Arm-PCR of CDR3 regions. TCRdb processed the multiplex PCR reads anew with MiXCR; each CDR3 protein has one entry. This repertoire shows roughly 400,000 distinct CDR3 sequences, roughly a fifth found once; its top ten account for around 15%. Noted time point: persistent/refractory GD, antithyroid drugs over 5 years with positive TRAb. Construction of the TCR library relied on RNA isolated from PBMCs. The material sequenced was peripheral blood mononuclear cells (PBMCs), taken when the disease was refractory, from a patient treated with antithyroid drugs. All receptors derive from a female donor with Graves disease.

This clonotype was observed many times. J is TRBJ2-7 and V is TRBV28; TRBD1 aligns across 11 bases. V dropped 3 bases and J dropped 3; count of bases not matched to a gene: 4. CDR1 and CDR2 from the germline V gene are MDHEN and SYDVKM. The CDR3 loop spans 15 amino acids. DNA for the CDR3: TGTGCCAGCAGTTTGTCCGGGACAGGGGGCTACGAGCAGTACTTC. Encoded protein: CASSLSGTGGYEQYF.

A word on this clonotype: Given a much more abundant clone one base away, this may be a read error. The V and J genes are TRBV2 and TRBJ2-2, with 12 bases aligning to TRBD2. V lost 7 bases to trimming and J lost 8 bases; unmatched junction nucleotides: 5. The CDR3 has 14 amino acids. Germline CDR1 is SNHLY and CDR2 is FYNNEI. The CDR3 reads CASTTSGSVGELFF. The CDR3 DNA reads as TGTGCCAGCACGACTAGCGGGAGTGTAGGGGAGCTGTTTTTT.

This clonotype was recorded many times. This chain links TRBV20-1 with TRBJ2-7; perhaps TRBD2 as D (6 bases). CDR3 length equals 11 residues. Germline values: CDR1 DFQATT, CDR2 SNEGSKA (reference sequence). The V and J ends lost 0 bases and 12 bases respectively, with 12 bases between them. CDR3 nucleotide sequence: TGCAGTGCTAGAGACGGGGACTTCTGGTACTTC. Its protein is CSARDGDFWYF.

The chain uses TRBV2 and TRBJ2-7, with unresolved D. CDR3 length: 14 residues. Germline CDR1 SNHLY, CDR2 FYNNEI. Trimming took off 11 bases at V and 3 bases at J, with 20 bases between the two ends. The CDR3 DNA reads TGTGCCGGCTTGGGCCAGAGAGTAGGCTACGAGCAGTACTTC. Its translation is CAGLGQRVGYEQYF.

This clonotype showed up many times. Relative to the germline gene, one junction end is altered; a read error may explain this. The chain joins TRBV12-3 or TRBV12-4 to TRBJ2-2; unclear D gene. The CDR3 consists of 14 residues. The chain's CDR3 is CASSLVRNTGELFF. CDR3 DNA sequence: TGTGCCAGCAGCTTAGTGCGGAACACCGGGGAGCTGTTTTTT.

This clonotype was detected a few times. J is TRBJ1-1 and V is TRBV18; maybe TRBD1 (6 bases). The CDR3 has 13 amino acids. V gave up 6 bases and J gave up 3 bases, with 11 bases separating them. CDR1 KGHSH and CDR2 LQKENI come from the germline V gene. CDR3 amino acids: CASSRTEDTEAFF. The CDR3 nucleotides are TGTGCCAGCTCGCGGACAGAGGACACTGAAGCTTTCTTT. Variable domain in full (rest from reference TRBV18 and TRBJ1-1): NAGVMQNPRHLVRRRGQEARLRCSPMKGHSHVYWYRQLPEEGLKFMVYLQKENIIDESGMPKERFSAEFPKEGPSILRIQQVVRGDSAAYFCASSRTEDTEAFFGQGTRLTVV.

This clonotype was counted between two and nine times. The CDR3 DNA reads as TGTGCCAGCAGCCAGGCGTCTACCTCCTATAATTCACCCCTCCACTTT. It is translated as CASSQASTSYNSPLHF. V gene TRBV27 combines with J gene TRBJ1-6, with D unclear. The V and J ends lost 6 bases and 0 bases respectively, with 12 bases between them. The CDR3 runs to 16 residues. Germline V lookup: CDR1 MNHEY, CDR2 SMNVEV (reference sequence).

This clonotype came up many times. This sequence joins TRBV29-1 and TRBJ2-5, with TRBD1 identical over 7 bases. The CDR3 has 13 residues. With V trimmed by 7 bases and J by 6 bases, 11 bases remained unmatched. The germline CDR1 and CDR2 sequences are SQVTM and ANQGSEA. The CDR3 loop reads CSAPGQQGQTQYF. In DNA, the CDR3 is TGCAGCGCCCCGGGACAACAGGGGCAGACCCAGTACTTC.

V is TRBV7-2 and J is TRBJ1-2; D is perhaps TRBD1 (5 bases). Trimming shortened V by 0 bases and J by 2 bases, and 10 bases separated the two germline ends. The germline V gene has CDR1 SGHTA and CDR2 FQGNSA. This CDR3 has 15 amino acids. CDR3 sequence: CASSLASGGNYGYTF. As DNA, the CDR3 is TGTGCCAGCAGCTTAGCGTCGGGGGGGAACTATGGCTACACCTTC.

This clonotype was detected only a few times. The CDR3 sequence: CSVRAGYNEQFF. CDR3 DNA: TGCAGCGTTAGGGCTGGATACAATGAGCAGTTCTTC. J is TRBJ2-1 and V is TRBV29-1, with unresolved D. The CDR3 has 12 amino acids. Looked up from germline, CDR1 is SQVTM and CDR2 is ANQGSEA. The V end lost 5 bases, the J end lost 4 bases, and 9 bases lay between the germline ends.

This clonotype was recorded many times. The chain uses TRBV6-2 or TRBV6-3 and TRBJ2-7; D is ambiguous. The CDR3 sequence is 13 residues long. Trimming took 4 bases from V and 2 from J, leaving 9 bases between them. Germline loops: CDR1 MNHEY, CDR2 SVGEGT. DNA for the CDR3: TGTGCCAGCAGTTCGGCAGCAACCTACGAGCAGTACTTC. It specifies CASSSAATYEQYF.

This chain joins TRBV24-1 and TRBJ2-7; 12 positions match TRBD2. The DNA end is a closer match to TRBJ2-1, so the J assignment may be wrong. The CDR3 extends over 15 amino acids. Germline V lookup: CDR1 KGHDR, CDR2 SFDVKD. The CDR3 DNA sequence: TGTGCCACCAGTGTAGGCCGGACTAGCGGGACGGAGCAGTTCTTC. It codes for CATSVGRTSGTEQFF.

This clonotype has a single count. Because it lacks the conserved phenylalanine or tryptophan at the end, this CDR3 is likely a read error. The CDR3 DNA reads TGTGCCAGCAGTTTAGGCGGGCCCTCTTCCTACGAGCAGTACTCC. The encoded protein is CASSLGGPSSYEQYS. This rearrangement joins TRBV28 to TRBJ2-7; D perhaps matches TRBD2 (5 bases). The CDR3 sequence is 15 residues long. Germline V gene data show CDR1 as MDHEN and CDR2 as SYDVKM. V was pared by 2 bases and J by 1 base, with 12 bases between.

This clonotype was picked up many times. J is TRBJ2-7 and V is TRBV6-1; 7 positions match TRBD1. The CDR3 has 13 amino acids. V lost 10 bases, J lost 2 bases, and 8 bases stayed unmatched. Germline V CDR1 and CDR2: MNHNS, SASEGT. CDR3 sequence (DNA): TGTGCCACCCTGACAGGGAAGCCCTACGAGCAGTACTTC. This codes for CATLTGKPYEQYF.

The chain couples TRBV7-2 to TRBJ2-7, with 7 bases lining up with TRBD2. The CDR3 is 16 residues long. In germline, CDR1 is SGHTA, CDR2 FQGNSA. Trimming removed 1 base from V and 1 base from J; junction bases left unmatched: 7. CDR3 nucleotides: TGTGCCAGCAGCTTAGTAGGGTCTAGCGGTTCCTACGAGCAGTACTTC. Its translation: CASSLVGSSGSYEQYF. The variable domain in full, with the rest retrieved from reference TRBV7-2 and TRBJ2-7, is GAGVSQSPSNKVTEKGKDVELRCDPISGHTALYWYRQSLGQGLEFLIYFQGNSAPDKSGLPSDRFSAERTGGSVSTLTIQRTQQEDSAVYLCASSLVGSSGSYEQYFGPGTRLTVT.

A few counts support this clonotype. This rearrangement joins TRBV28 to TRBJ2-1; 8 bases map to TRBD2. V lost 5 bases to trimming and J lost 7 bases; unmatched junction nucleotides: 7. The CDR3 sequence is 14 residues long. The germline V gene encodes CDR1 MDHEN and CDR2 SYDVKM. The CDR3: CASSRAGLVNEQFF. The CDR3 DNA follows: TGTGCCAGCAGTCGCGCGGGACTAGTTAATGAGCAGTTCTTC.

This clonotype occurred a few times. V usage is TRBV20-1 and J usage is TRBJ2-2, with 8 bases matching TRBD1. CDR1 is DFQATT, CDR2 SNEGSKA, per germline (reference sequence). The J segment lost 7 bases and the V segment lost 0 bases, leaving 7 bases of the junction unmatched. The CDR3 length is 15 residues. In DNA form, the CDR3 reads TGCAGTGCTAGAGATTACCAGGGGGCGAACGGGGAGCTGTTTTTT. Translated: CSARDYQGANGELFF.

This clonotype was seen at least ten times. The rearrangement links TRBV19 to TRBJ2-5, with 13 bases matching TRBD2. The V gene end was trimmed by 8 bases and the J gene end by 5 bases; junction bases not matched to a gene: 8. This CDR3 has 15 amino acids. The V gene's germline CDR1 is LNHDA and CDR2 SQIVND (reference sequence). The CDR3 sequence: CASGTSGRAVETQYF. CDR3 coding DNA: TGTGCCAGTGGCACTAGCGGGAGGGCCGTTGAGACCCAGTACTTC.

In regard to this clonotype: A much larger clone is a single base away; this may be a read error. The chain links TRBV6-1 to TRBJ1-1; D may be TRBD1 (6 bases). Germline CDR1 reads MNHNS; CDR2 reads SASEGT. The CDR3 extends over 13 amino acids. CDR3 sequence: CTSNSQGNTEAFF. The CDR3 nucleotides are TGTACCAGCAACTCACAGGGCAACACTGAAGCTTTCTTT.

This clonotype was seen many times. The V gene is TRBV12-3 or TRBV12-4, the J gene TRBJ1-1, with unresolved D. V was pared by 7 bases and J by 4 bases, with 13 bases between. CDR3 length: 13 amino acids. The CDR3 sequence: CASIPDGFTEAFF. The DNA of the CDR3 is TGTGCCAGCATCCCCGACGGATTCACTGAAGCTTTCTTT.

The chain recombines TRBV30 with TRBJ2-5; D ambiguous. Looked up from germline, CDR1 is GTSNPN and CDR2 is SVGIG (reference sequence). The CDR3 contains 12 residues. Trimming stripped 2 bases from V and 4 bases from J, with 8 bases between. Written as DNA, the CDR3 is TGTGCCTGGAGTATACGGATAGAGACCCAGTACTTC. This encodes CAWSIRIETQYF.

This clonotype was observed a handful of times. The V call is TRBV29-1, the J call TRBJ2-7; TRBD1 matches at 8 bases. With 7 bases clipped from V and 5 bases from J, the junction kept 13 bases outside the gene matches. Germline lookup yields CDR1 SQVTM and CDR2 ANQGSEA. This CDR3 contains 14 residues. CDR3 in amino acids: CSANTGTGVNEQYF. The DNA of the CDR3 is TGCAGCGCAAACACCGGGACAGGCGTCAACGAGCAGTACTTC.

In its sample, this clonotype was seen a few times. J is TRBJ2-5 and V is TRBV3-1; D gene uncertain. Germline V gene data show CDR1 as LGHDT and CDR2 as YNNKEL (reference sequence). The CDR3 extends over 12 amino acids. The ends were cut back, 0 bases at V and 10 bases at J, with 9 bases in the middle. CDR3 sequence reads: CASSQERGNQYF. In DNA, the CDR3 is TGTGCCAGCAGCCAAGAGCGCGGTAACCAGTACTTC.

At least ten counts were recorded for this clonotype. The chain employs TRBV28 and TRBJ1-4; D not resolved. The CDR3 extends over 16 amino acids. CDR1 is MDHEN and CDR2 is SYDVKM in the germline V gene. V shed 7 bases and J shed 8 bases, with 23 bases lying between them. This chain's CDR3 is CASTDPGKESREKLFF. CDR3 bases: TGTGCCAGCACCGACCCGGGGAAAGAAAGCAGGGAAAAACTGTTTTTT. Complete variable domain (other parts from reference TRBV28 and TRBJ1-4): DVKVTQSSRYLVKRTGEKVFLECVQDMDHENMFWYRQDPGLGLRLIYFSYDVKMKEKGDIPEGYSVSREKKERFSLILESASTNQTSMYLCASTDPGKESREKLFFGSGTQLSVL.

CDR3 sequence reads: CASSRPGTGKTQYF. CDR3 bases: TGTGCCAGCAGCCGCCCCGGGACTGGAAAGACCCAGTACTTC. The gene calls are TRBV14 and TRBJ2-5, with D perhaps TRBD2 (6 bases). The CDR3 is made up of 14 amino acids. The V end lost 4 bases, the J end lost 6 bases, and 15 bases lay between the germline ends. Germline loops: CDR1 SGHDN, CDR2 FVKESK.

This clonotype was counted at least ten times. The rearrangement links TRBV6-1 to TRBJ1-5; TRBD1 matches at 9 bases. CDR1 and CDR2 from the germline V gene are MNHNS and SASEGT. Trimming at V came to 3 bases and at J to 7 bases, leaving 4 bases not matched to a gene. CDR3 length equals 14 residues. CDR3 sequence reads: CASSDGTGRQPQHF. In DNA form, the CDR3 reads TGTGCCAGCAGTGACGGGACAGGGCGACAGCCCCAGCATTTT.

This clonotype was observed many times. The J gene is TRBJ2-6, the V gene TRBV28; 13 positions match TRBD2. The germline V gene encodes CDR1 MDHEN and CDR2 SYDVKM. Unmatched junction bases numbered 6, after V lost 5 bases and J lost 2 bases. CDR3 length: 18 residues. This chain's CDR3 is CASSPGLAGEAGANVLTF. The CDR3 nucleotides are TGTGCCAGCAGTCCTGGACTAGCGGGAGAGGCTGGGGCCAACGTCCTGACTTTC.

On this clonotype itself: A much larger clonotype is one base distant, so this may be a read error. CDR3 residues: CASSYSKAVEGVAIGHTF. The CDR3 nucleotides read TGTGCCAGCAGTTACTCGAAGGCAGTAGAGGGAGTCGCTATTGGCCACACCTTC. The chain joins TRBV6-5 to TRBJ1-2; D is ambiguous. The V gene's germline CDR1 is MNHEY and CDR2 SVGAGI. The CDR3 sequence is 18 residues long.